Listed below are T cell receptor beta chains from one sample, sequenced in a study of blood T cell repertoires in COVID-19. The data were produced by immunoSEQ multiplex PCR, yet TCRdb's version contains in-frame clones alone and is incomplete. The sample carries under 250,000 clones, around three quarters recorded once. The sample was peripheral blood. These receptors were collected from a woman aged 65 to 85 with acute or convalescent COVID-19. Both conserved end residues are part of each CDR3. Each record gives: D gene, clone size, J gene, V gene, CDR3 protein, CDR3 DNA. D genes are given only for firm matches. Expanded clones get a size class; other rows say once, few or many, or leave the size out.

TRBD1 - TRBJ1-6 TRBV3-1/TRBV3-2 CASSQGYGTGSSYNSPLHF TGTGCCAGCAGCCAAGGTTACGGGACAGGGAGCTCCTATAATTCACCCCTCCACTTT
TRBD1 - TRBJ2-3 TRBV24-1 CATSDPGTGGTDTQYF TGTGCCACCAGTGATCCGGGGACAGGGGGCACAGATACGCAGTATTTT
- - TRBJ2-1 TRBV7-2 CASSLAPSYNEQFF TGTGCCAGCAGCTTGGCACCTTCGTACAATGAGCAGTTCTTC
TRBD1 once TRBJ2-5 TRBV3-1/TRBV3-2 CASIRLGQGGETQYF TGTGCCAGCATCAGGCTGGGACAGGGGGGAGAGACCCAGTACTTC
TRBD2 - TRBJ2-1 TRBV5-5 CASRLQWDPAGEEQFF TGTGCCAGCAGGTTACAATGGGACCCCGCGGGGGAGGAGCAGTTCTTC
TRBD1 - TRBJ1-1 TRBV19 CASSIEDRVAEAFF TGTGCCAGTAGTATTGAGGACAGGGTGGCTGAAGCTTTCTTT
TRBD2 once TRBJ2-1 TRBV27 CASSGPGLAIDEQFF TGTGCCAGCAGTGGGCCGGGACTAGCGATCGATGAGCAGTTCTTC
- once TRBJ2-2 TRBV18 CASSSLAGELFF TGTGCCAGCTCATCGCTAGCGGGGGAGCTGTTTTTT
- - TRBJ1-1 TRBV9 CASSGGPGDTEAFF TGTGCCAGCAGCGGGGGGCCAGGGGACACTGAAGCTTTCTTT
- - TRBJ2-7 TRBV7-2 CASSLGQASYEQYF TGTGCCAGCAGCTTAGGACAGGCTTCCTACGAGCAGTACTTC
- - TRBJ2-3 TRBV9 CASSVESGDTQYF TGTGCCAGCAGCGTAGAGTCAGGAGATACGCAGTATTTT
- - TRBJ1-2 TRBV9 CASSVVLGQNGYTF TGTGCCAGCAGCGTAGTGCTGGGGCAGAATGGCTACACCTTC
- - TRBJ2-2 TRBV2 CASSDRGRTGELFF TGTGCCAGCAGTGACAGGGGAAGGACCGGGGAGCTGTTTTTT
TRBD1 few TRBJ2-1 TRBV28 CASYLGGQGASNEQFF TGTGCCAGCTATCTGGGGGGACAGGGGGCATCAAATGAGCAGTTCTTC
TRBD1 - TRBJ1-2 TRBV7-6 CASSSNRGYGYTF TGTGCCAGCAGCTCTAACAGGGGCTATGGCTACACCTTC
- few TRBJ2-1 TRBV30 CAWSTGGYNEQFF TGTGCCTGGAGTACCGGTGGTTACAATGAGCAGTTCTTC
- once TRBJ2-3 TRBV13 CASSFKGGGADTQYF TGTGCCAGCAGCTTTAAGGGAGGAGGGGCAGATACGCAGTATTTT
- once TRBJ1-1 TRBV18 CASSPSTVNTEAFF TGTGCCAGCTCACCAAGTACGGTGAACACTGAAGCTTTCTTT
TRBD2 - TRBJ2-2 TRBV6-5 CASSQREGWTGELFF TGTGCCAGCAGTCAGCGGGAGGGGTGGACCGGGGAGCTGTTTTTT
- - TRBJ2-2 TRBV6-4 CASRAGFNTGELFF TGTGCCAGCAGGGCAGGGTTCAACACCGGGGAGCTGTTTTTT
- once TRBJ2-1 TRBV19 CASTPGLIPHNEQFF TGTGCCAGTACCCCGGGACTCATACCGCACAATGAGCAGTTCTTC
TRBD2 - TRBJ2-2 TRBV19 CASRRTRSTGELFF TGTGCCAGTAGACGGACTAGGTCCACCGGGGAGCTGTTTTTT
- - TRBJ1-1 TRBV5-5 CASSLIPAGPNTEAFF TGTGCCAGCAGCTTGATCCCGGCGGGCCCTAACACTGAAGCTTTCTTT
- - TRBJ2-1 TRBV10-3 CAIMSISGNEQFF TGTGCCATCATGAGTATATCCGGCAATGAGCAGTTCTTC
TRBD1 - TRBJ2-7 TRBV28 CASRTPGTAYEQYF TGTGCCAGCAGGACACCCGGGACAGCCTACGAGCAGTACTTC
TRBD2 - TRBJ2-2 TRBV4-1 CASSQDLGLATYGGTGELFF TGCGCCAGCAGCCAAGATCTGGGACTAGCGACCTATGGGGGCACCGGGGAGCTGTTTTTT
TRBD1 - TRBJ2-1 TRBV29-1 CSVDRTGRYEQFF TGCAGCGTTGACCGGACAGGGAGGTATGAGCAGTTCTTC
- - TRBJ1-1 TRBV4-2 CASSQLDRTMNTEAFF TGTGCCAGCAGCCAACTCGACAGGACCATGAACACTGAAGCTTTCTTT
- - TRBJ1-2 TRBV5-4 CASSLAGGRGYGYTF TGTGCCAGCAGCTTGGCCGGAGGGAGAGGCTATGGCTACACCTTC
- - TRBJ2-4 TRBV18 CASSPQGSKNIQYF TGTGCCAGCTCACCACAGGGGTCCAAAAACATTCAGTACTTC
- - TRBJ2-3 TRBV10-3 CAISGMGPDTQYF TGTGCCATCAGCGGCATGGGCCCAGATACGCAGTATTTT
TRBD2 - TRBJ2-1 TRBV19 CASSLAGGPYNEQFF TGTGCCAGTAGTTTAGCGGGAGGGCCCTACAATGAGCAGTTCTTC
- - TRBJ1-6 TRBV9 CASSVFPIGNSPLHF TGTGCCAGCAGCGTGTTCCCCATCGGGAATTCACCCCTCCACTTT
TRBD1 - TRBJ2-1 TRBV13 CASSWPGTGSHRGPNEQFF TGTGCCAGCAGCTGGCCCGGGACAGGGAGCCACCGAGGGCCCAATGAGCAGTTCTTC
- few TRBJ1-6 TRBV28 CASSSDTALHF TGTGCCAGCAGCTCGGACACGGCCCTCCACTTT
- - TRBJ1-2 TRBV12-3/TRBV12-4 CASSLGTAFGYTF TGTGCCAGCAGTTTAGGGACAGCCTTTGGCTACACCTTC
- few TRBJ2-7 TRBV27 CASSSRSLAYEQYF TGTGCCAGCAGTTCCCGGTCCTTGGCCTACGAGCAGTACTTC
TRBD2 few TRBJ2-2 TRBV5-1 CASSVAGGNTGELFF TGCGCCAGCAGCGTGGCGGGGGGAAACACCGGGGAGCTGTTTTTT
- - TRBJ1-3 TRBV5-1 CASSGDGGAGNTIYF TGCGCCAGCAGTGGGGACGGGGGAGCTGGAAACACCATATATTTT
- - TRBJ2-1 TRBV6-4 CASSLTLSSYNEQFF TGTGCCAGCAGTTTGACTCTTTCTTCCTACAATGAGCAGTTCTTC
- - TRBJ1-3 TRBV10-3 CAISEGLSGNTIYF TGTGCCATCAGTGAGGGGCTCTCTGGAAACACCATATATTTT